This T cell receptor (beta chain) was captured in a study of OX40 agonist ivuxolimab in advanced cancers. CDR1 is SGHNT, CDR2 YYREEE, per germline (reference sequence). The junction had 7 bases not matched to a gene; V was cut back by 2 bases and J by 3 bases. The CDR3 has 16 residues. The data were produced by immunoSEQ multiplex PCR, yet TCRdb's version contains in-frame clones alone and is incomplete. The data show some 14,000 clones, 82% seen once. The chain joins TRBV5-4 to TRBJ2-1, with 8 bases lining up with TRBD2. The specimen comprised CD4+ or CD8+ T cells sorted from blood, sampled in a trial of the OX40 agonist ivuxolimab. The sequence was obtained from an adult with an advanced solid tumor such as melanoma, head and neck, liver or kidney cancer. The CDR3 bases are TGTGCCAGCAGCTTCGAACCGGGGGGGCTCTACAATGAGCAGTTCTTC. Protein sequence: CASSFEPGGLYNEQFF. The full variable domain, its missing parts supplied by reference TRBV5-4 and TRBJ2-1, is ETGVTQSPTHLIKTRGQQVTLRCSSQSGHNTVSWYQQALGQGPQFIFQYYREEENGRGNFPPRFSGLQFPNYSSELNVNALELDDSALYLCASSFEPGGLYNEQFFGPGTRLTVL.